The rows below give T cell receptor beta chains drawn from one sample of a study of vaccination effects on CD4 cells after COVID-19. The antigens these receptors bind are not known. The repertoire was sequenced with immunoSEQ multiplex PCR; TCRdb's copy has only in-frame clones and lacks some. The data hold 45,000 to 55,000 clones, with about three quarters observed a single time. The specimen comprised CD4+ T cells from PBMCs cultured without peptide, sampled after COVID-19 vaccination. These receptors all come from a human donor who received a COVID-19 vaccine. The CDR3 runs from the conserved cysteine through the conserved F or W.

TRBV11-2	TRBJ2-2	CASSSLAFATGELFF
TRBV18	TRBJ2-1	CASSPGTSGAYNEQFF
TRBV7-7	TRBJ2-2	CASSMGQANTGELFF
TRBV3-1/TRBV3-2	TRBJ2-2	CASGAGRGNTGELFF
TRBV18	TRBJ1-1	CASSSGTENTEAFF
TRBV30	TRBJ2-7	CAWSLAGSYEQYF
TRBV7-8	TRBJ1-1	CASSSGPANTEAFF
TRBV7-2	TRBJ2-1	CASTIRNPLANEQFF
TRBV29-1	TRBJ2-3	CSTRTSTDTQYF
TRBV5-1	TRBJ1-3	CASSRGPSGNTIYF
TRBV10-1	TRBJ1-3	CASSRDLNTIYF
TRBV18	TRBJ2-7	CASSRSSGTESYEQYF
TRBV10-3	TRBJ1-1	CATWTGEGTEAFF
TRBV25-1	TRBJ2-1	CASSEYPQAQFYNEQFF
TRBV19	TRBJ2-1	CASSIFPHSTGAHTGSYNEQFF
TRBV27	TRBJ2-2	CASSLRVLRSAGELFF
TRBV2	TRBJ1-1	CASSAVGQWGEMNTEAFF
TRBV4-2	TRBJ1-2	CASSQEYGRTGGNYGYTF
TRBV7-8	TRBJ1-4	CASSLAQIGTVDEEKLFF
TRBV6-1	TRBJ1-2	CASSEDRGYYGYTF
TRBV7-7	TRBJ1-4	CASSSVTARDEKLFF
TRBV27	TRBJ2-2	CASSTRLEAANTGELFF